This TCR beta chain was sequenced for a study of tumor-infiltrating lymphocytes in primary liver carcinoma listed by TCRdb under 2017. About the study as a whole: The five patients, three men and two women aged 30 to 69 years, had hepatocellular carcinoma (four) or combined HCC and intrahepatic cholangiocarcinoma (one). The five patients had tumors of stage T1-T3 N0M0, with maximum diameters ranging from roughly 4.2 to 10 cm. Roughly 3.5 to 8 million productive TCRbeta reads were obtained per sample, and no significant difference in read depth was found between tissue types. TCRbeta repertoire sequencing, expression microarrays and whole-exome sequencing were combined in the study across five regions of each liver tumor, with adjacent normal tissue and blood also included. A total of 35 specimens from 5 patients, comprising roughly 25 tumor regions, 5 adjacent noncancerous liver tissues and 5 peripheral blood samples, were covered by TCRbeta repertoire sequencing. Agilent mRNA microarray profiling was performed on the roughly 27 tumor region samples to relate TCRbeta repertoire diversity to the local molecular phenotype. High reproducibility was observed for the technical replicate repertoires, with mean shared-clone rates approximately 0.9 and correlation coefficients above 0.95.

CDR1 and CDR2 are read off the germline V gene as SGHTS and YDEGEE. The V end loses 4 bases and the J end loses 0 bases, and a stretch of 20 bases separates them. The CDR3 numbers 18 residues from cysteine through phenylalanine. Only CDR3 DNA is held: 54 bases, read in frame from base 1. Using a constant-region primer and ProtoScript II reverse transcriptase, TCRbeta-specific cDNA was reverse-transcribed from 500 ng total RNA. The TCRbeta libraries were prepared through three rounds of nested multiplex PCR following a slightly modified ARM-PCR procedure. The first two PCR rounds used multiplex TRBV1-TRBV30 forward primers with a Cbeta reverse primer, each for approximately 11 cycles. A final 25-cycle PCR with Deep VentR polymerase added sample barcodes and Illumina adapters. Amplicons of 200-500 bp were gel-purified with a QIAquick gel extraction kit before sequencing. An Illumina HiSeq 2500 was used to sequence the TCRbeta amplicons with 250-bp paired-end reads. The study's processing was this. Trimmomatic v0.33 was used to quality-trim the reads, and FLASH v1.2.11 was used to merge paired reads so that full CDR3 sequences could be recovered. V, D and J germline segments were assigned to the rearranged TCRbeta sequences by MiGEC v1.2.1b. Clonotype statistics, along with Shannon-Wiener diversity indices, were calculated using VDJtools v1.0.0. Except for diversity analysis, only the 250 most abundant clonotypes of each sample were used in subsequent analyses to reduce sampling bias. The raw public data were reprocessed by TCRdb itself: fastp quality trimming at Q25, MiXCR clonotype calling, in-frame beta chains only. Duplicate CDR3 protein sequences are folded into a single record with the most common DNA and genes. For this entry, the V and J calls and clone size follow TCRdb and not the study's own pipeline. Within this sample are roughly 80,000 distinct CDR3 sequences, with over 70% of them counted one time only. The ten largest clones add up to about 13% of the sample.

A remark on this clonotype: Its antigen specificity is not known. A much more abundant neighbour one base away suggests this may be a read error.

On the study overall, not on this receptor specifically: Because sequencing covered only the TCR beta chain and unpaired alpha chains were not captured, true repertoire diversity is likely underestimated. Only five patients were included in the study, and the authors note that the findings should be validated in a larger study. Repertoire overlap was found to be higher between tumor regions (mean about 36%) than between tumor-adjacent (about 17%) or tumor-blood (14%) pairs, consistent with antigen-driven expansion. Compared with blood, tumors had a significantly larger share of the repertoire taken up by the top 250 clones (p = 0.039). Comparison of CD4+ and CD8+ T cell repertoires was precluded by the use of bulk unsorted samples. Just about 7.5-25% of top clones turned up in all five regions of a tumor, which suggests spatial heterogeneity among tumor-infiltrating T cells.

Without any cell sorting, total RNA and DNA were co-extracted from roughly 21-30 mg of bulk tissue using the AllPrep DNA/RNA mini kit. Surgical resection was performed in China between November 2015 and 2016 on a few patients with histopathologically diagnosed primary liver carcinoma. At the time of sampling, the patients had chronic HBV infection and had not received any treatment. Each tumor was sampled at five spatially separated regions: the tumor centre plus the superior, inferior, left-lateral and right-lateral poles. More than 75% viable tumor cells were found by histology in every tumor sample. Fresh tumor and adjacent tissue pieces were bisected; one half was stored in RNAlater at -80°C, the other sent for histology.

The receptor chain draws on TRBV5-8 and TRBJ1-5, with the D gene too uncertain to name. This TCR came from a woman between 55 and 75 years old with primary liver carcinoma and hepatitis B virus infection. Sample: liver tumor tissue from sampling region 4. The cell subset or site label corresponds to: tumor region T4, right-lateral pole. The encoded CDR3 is CASSPWVAGFNSNQPQHF. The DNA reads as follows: TGTGCCAGCAGCCCCTGGGTGGCAGGTTTTAATAGCAATCAGCCCCAGCATTTT.